This TCR beta chain came from a study of T cells in Graves' hyperthyroidism and ophthalmopathy. Study overall: Peripheral blood draws took place at initial diagnosis, ahead of any treatment. Overall study findings and caveats: A median around 5.9 months before onset, the model predicted ophthalmopathy.

TCR beta CDR3 sequences were amplified from RNA transcripts. The study used the HTBI primer set for a first-round RT-PCR of the TCR CDR3. TCRdb reprocessed the multiplex PCR reads via MiXCR and lists one record per CDR3 protein. The table records fewer than 450,000 distinct CDR3 sequences, roughly 15% of them present only once. The hyperthyroidism was newly diagnosed and had lasted under 2 months; the patients were aged 18 to 65. With 0 bases removed from V and 7 bases from J, the gap between germline ends came to 16 bases. The CDR3 totals 15 residues. CDR1 and CDR2 from the germline V gene are DFQATT and SNEGSKA (reference sequence). With respect to this clonotype: Antigen: not known.

The sequence was obtained from a woman between 25 and 40 years old with Graves' hyperthyroidism that later progressed to Graves' ophthalmopathy. The source material was blood. The V and J genes are TRBV20-1 and TRBJ2-1; D is possibly TRBD2 (6 bases). Here the CDR3 reads CSARDGGTARNEQFF. The CDR3 DNA reads TGCAGTGCTAGAGATGGGGGGACGGCGAGGAATGAGCAGTTCTTC.